Given below is one T cell receptor (beta chain) in context. This sample stems from a study of human T cells and chemical hapten exposure. Study-wide context: 2% DPC applied to a roughly 2 cm by roughly 2 cm arm area sensitized donors. In the approximately 25-week study, patients were dosed weekly with diphenylcyclopropenone on the scalp throughout. The study traced per-sample TCR yield variation mainly to small differences in pooled library volumes.

Per the original data handling: With a range of roughly 23,224 to 690,600, the median per sample was about 92,000 TCRs. From the RACE reads, TCRdb called clonotypes with MiXCR, one entry per CDR3 protein. The V and J calls follow TCRdb's processing rather than the paper's. The repertoire has 85,000 to 100,000 distinct CDR3 sequences, roughly an eighth of them found once; the top ten carry approximately 2%. Trimming shortened V by 8 bases and J by 7 bases, and 9 bases separated the two germline ends. This CDR3 spans 10 amino acids. CDR1 is MDHEN and CDR2 is SYDVKM in the germline V gene. Time point in this sample: patch test 1, 2 weeks after DPC sensitization. Treatment denoted: therapeutic diphenylcyclopropenone sensitization with weekly scalp DPC.

V is TRBV28 and J is TRBJ2-7; D is ambiguous. The sequenced sample was whole blood, obtained in connection with sensitization to the hapten diphenylcyclopropenone (DPC). This clonotype was obtained from a woman in her thirties or forties with alopecia areata. Some clones in this sample may be carry-over from other donors' samples. This chain's CDR3 is CASGILEQYF. The CDR3 DNA reads as TGTGCCAGCGGCATATTAGAGCAGTACTTC. Full variable domain (outside the CDR3, taken from reference TRBV28 and TRBJ2-7): DVKVTQSSRYLVKRTGEKVFLECVQDMDHENMFWYRQDPGLGLRLIYFSYDVKMKEKGDIPEGYSVSREKKERFSLILESASTNQTSMYLCASGILEQYFGPGTRLTVT.